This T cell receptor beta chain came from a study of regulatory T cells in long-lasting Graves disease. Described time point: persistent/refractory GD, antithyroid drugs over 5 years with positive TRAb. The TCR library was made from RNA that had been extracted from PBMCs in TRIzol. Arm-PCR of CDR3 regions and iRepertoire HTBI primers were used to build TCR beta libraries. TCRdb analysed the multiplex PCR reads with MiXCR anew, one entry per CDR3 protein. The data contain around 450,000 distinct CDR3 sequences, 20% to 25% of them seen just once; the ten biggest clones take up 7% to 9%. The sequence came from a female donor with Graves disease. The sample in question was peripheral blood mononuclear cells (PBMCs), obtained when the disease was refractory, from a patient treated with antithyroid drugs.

CDR3 amino acids: CASSAWGTSGSSTDTQYF. Written as DNA, the CDR3 is TGTGCCAGCTCTGCCTGGGGGACTAGCGGGAGCTCCACAGATACGCAGTATTTT. The rearrangement uses TRBV3-1 and TRBJ2-3, with 14 bases that match TRBD2. CDR1 is LGHDT and CDR2 is YNNKEL in the germline V gene (reference sequence). Unmatched junction bases numbered 12, after V lost 8 bases and J lost 2 bases. There are 18 residues in the CDR3.